The clone carrying this TCR beta chain appeared a few times. What it recognizes is unknown. Amplification of TCR alpha and beta CDR3 regions from RNA used iRepertoire nested multiplex PCR. One entry per CDR3 protein, called by TCRdb with MiXCR from the multiplex PCR reads. This table holds 150,000 or so distinct CDR3 sequences, more than 35% found once. This sample was included in a study of glioma-infiltrating T cells. Study-wide results and caveats: Gliomas, especially low-grade, showed above-expected tissue-blood divergence; non-neoplastic patients showed below. CDR3 overlap between tissue and blood was very small.

This TCR derives from a human donor with low-grade glioma or glioblastoma, undergoing nonglioma brain surgery, or in good health (not recorded which). The source material was glioma tissue, nonneoplastic brain tissue, or PBMCs (not recorded which).

This chain's CDR3 is CASSSPGLGKETQYF. The DNA for the CDR3 is TGTGCCAGCAGTTCTCCGGGACTAGGGAAAGAGACCCAGTACTTC. The chain combines TRBV6-1 with TRBJ2-5; 8 bases are a match to TRBD2. Germline V gene sequence: CDR1 MNHNS, CDR2 SASEGT. There are 15 residues in the CDR3. The V and J ends lost 5 bases and 3 bases, in that order; junction bases with no gene match: 8.